This T cell receptor beta chain stems from a study of T cells in Graves' hyperthyroidism and ophthalmopathy. Inclusion characteristics of ophthalmopathy patients comprised a Clinical Activity Score of at least 3, a NOSPECS grade of at least 4, and duration under 3 months. The study based diagnoses on clinical symptoms, serum thyroxine and TRAb, thyroid ultrasound and orbital computed tomography. RNA transcripts gave rise to amplified TCR beta CDR3 regions. TCR CDR3 underwent first-round RT-PCR with the HTBI primer set. TCRdb reanalysed the multiplex PCR reads using MiXCR and keeps one entry per CDR3 protein. The sample includes some 530,000 distinct CDR3 sequences, 20% to 25% of them seen just once. V was clipped by 0 bases and J by 1 base, with 7 bases between them. CDR1 is SGDLS, CDR2 YYNGEE, per germline. CDR3 length equals 15 residues. This clonotype was recorded a few times.

The origin of this receptor is a woman aged 65 to 85 with Graves' ophthalmopathy. This chain links TRBV9 with TRBJ2-2, with no clear D. Sequencing input: blood. This chain's CDR3 is CASSVETMNTGELFF. The CDR3 DNA reads TGTGCCAGCAGCGTAGAGACCATGAACACCGGGGAGCTGTTTTTT.